This T cell receptor (beta chain) was recovered during a study of T cell repertoires in cytomegalovirus infection. Study details: In public TCR beta signatures, there were indications of both CMV infection and matching HLA type.

Germline V gives CDR1 MNHEY, CDR2 SVGEGT. Trimming left V 2 bases short and J 3 bases short, with 10 bases between. This CDR3 is built from 15 residues. Study-level findings and limits: Using cumulative public TCR beta family frequency, the authors identified those who carried CMV together with the relevant HLA. Dominant in the ex vivo response were TCR beta clonotypes restricted by HLA-C and specific for CMV.

TCRdb reprocessed the reads via MiXCR and lists one record per CDR3 protein. Among some 400,000 distinct CDR3 sequences, under 40% were seen once, and the ten largest hold 12% to 15%. Notes on this clonotype: Its antigen is not known.

The sample consisted of PBMCs. The chain combines TRBV6-2 or TRBV6-3 with TRBJ1-4, with TRBD1 as a possible D gene (5 bases). This TCR was sampled from a human donor in good health (CMV status not recorded). Some clones in this sample may be carry-over from other donors' samples. For the CDR3, the DNA is TGTGCCAGCAGTTACAGCGGGGGATCTAATGAAAAACTGTTTTTT. This codes for CASSYSGGSNEKLFF.